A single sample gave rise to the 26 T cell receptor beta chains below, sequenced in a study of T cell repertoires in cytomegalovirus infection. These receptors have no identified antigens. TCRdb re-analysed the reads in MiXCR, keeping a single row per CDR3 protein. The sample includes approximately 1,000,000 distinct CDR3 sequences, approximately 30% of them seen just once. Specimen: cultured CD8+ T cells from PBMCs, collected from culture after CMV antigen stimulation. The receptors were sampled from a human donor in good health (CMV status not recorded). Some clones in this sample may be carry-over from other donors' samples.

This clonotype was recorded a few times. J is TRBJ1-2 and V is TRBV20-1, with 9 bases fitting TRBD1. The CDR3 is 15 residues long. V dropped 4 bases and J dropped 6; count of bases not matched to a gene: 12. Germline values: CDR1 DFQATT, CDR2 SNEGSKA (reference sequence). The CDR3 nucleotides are TGCAGTGCTACTGAAAACCGGGACAGGGTCCATGGCTACACCTTC. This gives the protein CSATENRDRVHGYTF.

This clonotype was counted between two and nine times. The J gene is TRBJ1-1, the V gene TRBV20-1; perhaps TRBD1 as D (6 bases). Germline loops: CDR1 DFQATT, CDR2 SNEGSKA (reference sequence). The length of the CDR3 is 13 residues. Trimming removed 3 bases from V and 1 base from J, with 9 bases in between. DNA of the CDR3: TGCAGTGCTAGGACAGGAGCGAACACTGAAGCTTTCTTT. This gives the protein CSARTGANTEAFF.

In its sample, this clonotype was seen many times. This CDR3 reads CASSLGRINEKLFF. The CDR3 DNA reads as TGTGCCAGCAGCTTAGGACGGATTAATGAAAAACTGTTTTTT. The rearrangement links TRBV7-6 to TRBJ1-4; D uncertain. V lost 1 base, J lost 4 bases, and 7 bases lay in between. The germline V gene has CDR1 SGHVS and CDR2 FNYEAQ. The CDR3 spans 14 residues.

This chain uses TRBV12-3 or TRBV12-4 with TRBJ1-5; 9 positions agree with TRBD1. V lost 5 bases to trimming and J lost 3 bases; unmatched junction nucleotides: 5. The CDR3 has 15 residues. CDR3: CASSGDRDFNQPQHF. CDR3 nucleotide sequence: TGTGCCAGCAGTGGGGACAGGGACTTCAATCAGCCCCAGCATTTT.

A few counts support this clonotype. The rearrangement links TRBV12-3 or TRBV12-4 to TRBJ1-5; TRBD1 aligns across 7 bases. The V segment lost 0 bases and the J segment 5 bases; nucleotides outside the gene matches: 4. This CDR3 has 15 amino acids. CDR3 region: CASSLAVTGYQPQHF. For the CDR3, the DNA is TGTGCCAGCAGTTTAGCGGTGACAGGGTATCAGCCCCAGCATTTT.

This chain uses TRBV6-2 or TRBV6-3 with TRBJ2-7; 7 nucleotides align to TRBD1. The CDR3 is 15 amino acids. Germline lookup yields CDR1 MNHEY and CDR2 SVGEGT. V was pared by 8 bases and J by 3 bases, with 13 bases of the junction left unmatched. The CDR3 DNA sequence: TGTGCCAGCCAGTTAGACGAGGGACAGTACTACGAGCAGTACGTC. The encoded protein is CASQLDEGQYYEQYV.

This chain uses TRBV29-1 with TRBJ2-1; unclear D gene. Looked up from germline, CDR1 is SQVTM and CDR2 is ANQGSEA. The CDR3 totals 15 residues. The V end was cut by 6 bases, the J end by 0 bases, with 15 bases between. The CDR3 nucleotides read TGCAGCGTACTACTCACTTCGAGCTCCTACAATGAGCAGTTCTTC. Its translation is CSVLLTSSSYNEQFF.

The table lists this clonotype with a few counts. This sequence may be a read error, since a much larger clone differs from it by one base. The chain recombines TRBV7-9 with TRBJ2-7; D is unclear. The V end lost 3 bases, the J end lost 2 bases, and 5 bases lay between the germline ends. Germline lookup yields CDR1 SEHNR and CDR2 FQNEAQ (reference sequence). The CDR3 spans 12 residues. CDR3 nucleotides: TGTGCCAGCAGCTTGCATCCCTACGAGCAGTACGTC. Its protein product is CASSLHPYEQYV.

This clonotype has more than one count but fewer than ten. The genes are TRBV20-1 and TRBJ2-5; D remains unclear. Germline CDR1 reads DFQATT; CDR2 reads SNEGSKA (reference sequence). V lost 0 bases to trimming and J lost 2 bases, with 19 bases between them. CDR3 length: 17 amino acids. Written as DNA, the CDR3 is TGCAGTGCTAGAGATCTCATAATTTCGCCACCTCAAGAGACCCAGTACTTC. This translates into CSARDLIISPPQETQYF.

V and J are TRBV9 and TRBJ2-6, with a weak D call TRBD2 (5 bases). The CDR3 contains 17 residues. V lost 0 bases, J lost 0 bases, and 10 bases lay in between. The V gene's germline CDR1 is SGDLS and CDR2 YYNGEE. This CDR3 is CASSVGTFSSGANVLTF. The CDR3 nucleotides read TGTGCCAGCAGCGTAGGGACTTTCAGCTCTGGGGCCAACGTCCTGACTTTC.

The CDR3 protein is CASSLGWWTVNMNTEAFF. The CDR3 nucleotides are TGTGCCAGCAGCTTGGGATGGTGGACAGTAAATATGAACACTGAAGCTTTCTTT. V gene TRBV5-8 combines with J gene TRBJ1-1; tentative D call: TRBD1 (6 bases). The germline gives CDR1 SGHTS, CDR2 YDEGEE. The V and J ends lost 0 bases and 0 bases respectively, with 18 bases between them. This CDR3 region has 18 residues.

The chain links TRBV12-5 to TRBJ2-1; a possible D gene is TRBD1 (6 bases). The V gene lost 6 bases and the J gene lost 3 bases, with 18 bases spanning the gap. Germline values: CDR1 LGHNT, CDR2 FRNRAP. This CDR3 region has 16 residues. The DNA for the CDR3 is TGTGCTAGTGGGATACAGGGAATGGTAGTCTACAATGAGCAGTTCTTC. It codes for CASGIQGMVVYNEQFF.

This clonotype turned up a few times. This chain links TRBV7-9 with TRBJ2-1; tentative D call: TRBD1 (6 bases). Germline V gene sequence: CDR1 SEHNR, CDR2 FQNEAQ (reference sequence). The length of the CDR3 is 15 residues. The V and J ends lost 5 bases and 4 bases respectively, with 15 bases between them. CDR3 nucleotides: TGTGCCAGCAGCGCCGGGACACCATCTTACAATGAGCAGTTCTTC. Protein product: CASSAGTPSYNEQFF.

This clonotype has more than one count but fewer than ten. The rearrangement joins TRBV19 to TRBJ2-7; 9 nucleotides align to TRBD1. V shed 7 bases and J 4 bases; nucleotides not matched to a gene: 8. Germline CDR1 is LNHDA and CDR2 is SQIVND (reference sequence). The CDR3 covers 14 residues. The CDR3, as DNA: TGTGCCAGTACCCCGGGACAGGGCGGGTACGAGCAGTACTTC. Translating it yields CASTPGQGGYEQYF. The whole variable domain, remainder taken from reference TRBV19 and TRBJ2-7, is DGGITQSPKYLFRKEGQNVTLSCEQNLNHDAMYWYRQDPGQGLRLIYYSQIVNDFQKGDIAEGYSVSREKKESFPLTVTSAQKNPTAFYLCASTPGQGGYEQYFGPGTRLTVT.

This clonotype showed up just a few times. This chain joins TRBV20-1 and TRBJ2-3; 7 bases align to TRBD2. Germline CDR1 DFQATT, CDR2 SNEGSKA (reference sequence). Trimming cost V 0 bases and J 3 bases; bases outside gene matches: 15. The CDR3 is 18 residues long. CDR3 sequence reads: CSARDHILWIAGTDTQYF. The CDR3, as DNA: TGCAGTGCTAGAGATCACATACTCTGGATAGCGGGTACAGATACGCAGTATTTT.

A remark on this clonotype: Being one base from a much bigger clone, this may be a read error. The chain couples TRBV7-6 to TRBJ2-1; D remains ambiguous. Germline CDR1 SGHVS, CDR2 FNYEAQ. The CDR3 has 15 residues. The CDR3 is CASSSRTSSYNELFF. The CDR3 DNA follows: TGTGCCAGCAGCTCCCGGACGAGCTCCTACAATGAGCTGTTCTTC. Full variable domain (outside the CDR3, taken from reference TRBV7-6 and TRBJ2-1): GAGVSQSPRYKVTKRGQDVALRCDPISGHVSLYWYRQALGQGPEFLTYFNYEAQQDKSGLPNDRFSAERPEGSISTLTIQRTEQRDSAMYRCASSSRTSSYNELFFGPGTRLTVL.

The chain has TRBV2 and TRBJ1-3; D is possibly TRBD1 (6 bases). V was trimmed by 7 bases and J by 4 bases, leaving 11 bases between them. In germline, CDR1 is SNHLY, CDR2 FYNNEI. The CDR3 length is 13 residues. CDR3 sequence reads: CASIGGEGNTIYF. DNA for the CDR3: TGTGCCAGCATAGGGGGGGAAGGAAACACCATATATTTT.

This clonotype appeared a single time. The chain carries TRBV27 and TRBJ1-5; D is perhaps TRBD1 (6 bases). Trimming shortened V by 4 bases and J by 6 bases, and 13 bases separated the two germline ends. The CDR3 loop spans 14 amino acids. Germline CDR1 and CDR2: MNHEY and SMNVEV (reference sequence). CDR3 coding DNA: TGTGCCAGCAGTTATACAGGGAAGGTTCAGCCCCAGCATTTT. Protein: CASSYTGKVQPQHF.

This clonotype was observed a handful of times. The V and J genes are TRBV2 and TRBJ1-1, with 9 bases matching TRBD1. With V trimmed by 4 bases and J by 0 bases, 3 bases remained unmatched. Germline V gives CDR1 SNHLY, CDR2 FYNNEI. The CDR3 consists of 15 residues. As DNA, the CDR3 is TGTGCCAGCAGTGGGGACAGGGAAATGAACACTGAAGCTTTCTTT. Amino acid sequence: CASSGDREMNTEAFF. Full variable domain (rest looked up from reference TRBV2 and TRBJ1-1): EPEVTQTPSHQVTQMGQEVILRCVPISNHLYFYWYRQILGQKVEFLVSFYNNEISEKSEIFDDQFSVERPDGSNFTLKIRSTKLEDSAMYFCASSGDREMNTEAFFGQGTRLTVV.

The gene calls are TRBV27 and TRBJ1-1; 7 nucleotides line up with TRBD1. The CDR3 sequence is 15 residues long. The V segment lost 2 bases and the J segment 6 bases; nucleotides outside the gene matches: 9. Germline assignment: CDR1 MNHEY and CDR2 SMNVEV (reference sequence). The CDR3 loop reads CASSLSGWGTAEAFF. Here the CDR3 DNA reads TGTGCCAGCAGTTTAAGCGGATGGGGGACAGCTGAAGCTTTCTTT.

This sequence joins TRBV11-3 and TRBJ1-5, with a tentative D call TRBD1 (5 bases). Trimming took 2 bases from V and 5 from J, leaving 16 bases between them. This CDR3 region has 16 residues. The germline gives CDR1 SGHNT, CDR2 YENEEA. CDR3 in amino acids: CASSLRRRGGHQPQHF. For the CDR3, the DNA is TGTGCCAGCAGCTTAAGAAGACGGGGCGGGCATCAGCCCCAGCATTTT. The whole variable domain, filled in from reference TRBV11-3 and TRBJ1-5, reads EAGVVQSPRYKIIEKKQPVAFWCNPISGHNTLYWYLQNLGQGPELLIRYENEEAVDDSQLPKDRFSAERLKGVDSTLKIQPAELGDSAVYLCASSLRRRGGHQPQHFGDGTRLSIL.

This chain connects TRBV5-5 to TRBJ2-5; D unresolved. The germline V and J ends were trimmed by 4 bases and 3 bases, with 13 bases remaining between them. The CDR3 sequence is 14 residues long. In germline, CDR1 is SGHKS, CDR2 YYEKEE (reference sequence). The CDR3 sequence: CASSPPWNEETQYF. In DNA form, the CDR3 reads TGTGCCAGCAGCCCCCCGTGGAATGAAGAGACCCAGTACTTC.

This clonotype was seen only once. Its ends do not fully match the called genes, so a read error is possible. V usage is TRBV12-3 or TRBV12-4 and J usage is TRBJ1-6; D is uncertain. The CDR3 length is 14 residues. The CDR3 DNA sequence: TGTGCCAGCAGCTCGGTAGGGTCGGAATCACCCATCCACTTT. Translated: CASSSVGSESPIHF.

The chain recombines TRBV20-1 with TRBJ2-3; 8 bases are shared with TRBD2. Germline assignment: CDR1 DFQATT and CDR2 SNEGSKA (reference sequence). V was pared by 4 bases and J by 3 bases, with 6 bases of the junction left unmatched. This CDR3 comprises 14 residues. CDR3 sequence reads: CSAIGTRETDTQYF. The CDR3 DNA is TGCAGTGCTATTGGGACTAGAGAAACAGATACGCAGTATTTT.

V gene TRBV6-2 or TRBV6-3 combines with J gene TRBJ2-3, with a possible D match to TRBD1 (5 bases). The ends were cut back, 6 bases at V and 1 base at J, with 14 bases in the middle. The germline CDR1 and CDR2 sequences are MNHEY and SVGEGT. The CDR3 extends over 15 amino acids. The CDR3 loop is CASSIGVVGTDTQYF. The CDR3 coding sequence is TGTGCCAGCAGCATAGGGGTTGTAGGCACAGATACGCAGTATTTT.

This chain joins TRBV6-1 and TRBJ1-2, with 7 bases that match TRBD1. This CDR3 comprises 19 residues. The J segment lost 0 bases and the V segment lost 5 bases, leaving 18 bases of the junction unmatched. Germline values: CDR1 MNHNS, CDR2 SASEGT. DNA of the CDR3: TGTGCCAGCAGTTACCGCCAAACAGGGGCGTACACCCCTAACTATGGCTACACCTTC. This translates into CASSYRQTGAYTPNYGYTF.